This T cell receptor beta chain stems from a study of T cells in Graves' hyperthyroidism and ophthalmopathy (dated by TCRdb to the late 2010s). Context from the whole study: Peripheral blood samples were taken at the time of initial diagnosis, prior to any treatment. TCR V-J signatures able to tell the groups apart were searched for in a discovery cohort of 90 to 100 patients, of whom over 40 had Graves' ophthalmopathy and 57 had stable Graves' hyperthyroidism. An independent validation cohort of around 19 hyperthyroidism patients and approximately 17 patients who later progressed to ophthalmopathy tested prospective prediction of ophthalmopathy. For training and testing, the roughly 97 patients in the discovery cohort were randomly divided in a 7:3 ratio. In several Graves' hyperthyroidism patients, the study also compared T-cell repertoires from thyroid tissue with T-cell repertoires from blood. Following sampling, methimazole starting at 30 mg daily was given to hyperthyroidism patients, and high-dose intravenous methylprednisolone was given to ophthalmopathy patients. The paper describes TCR Vbeta CDR3 sequencing of around 140 peripheral blood samples, made up of fewer than 50 ophthalmopathy patients, roughly 80 hyperthyroidism patients and about 17 progressor patients. What the research found in general, with its limitations: Blood samples also contained most of the expanded thyroid clonotypes (frequency above 0.001), which suggests that blood repertoires may reflect thyroid immune responses. In cross-validation, a model built on a 13 V-J signature told ophthalmopathy apart from stable hyperthyroidism with 85% to 90% sensitivity and about 81% specificity, and in testing the same model reached 80%/75%. No statistical method was used to set the sample size in advance, and investigators knew the group allocation. In validation, progression to ophthalmopathy was predicted by the model with nearly 71% sensitivity and 72.22% specificity, a median of 6.5 months before onset.

The TCR beta CDR3 regions were amplified from RNA transcripts. A first-round RT-PCR of the TCR CDR3 used the HTBI primer set with the Qiagen OneStep RT-PCR kit. The libraries were constructed in a second round of multiplex PCR and then size-selected and purified. Sequencing of the libraries was done on an Illumina HiSeq2000 using paired-end 100 bp reads. The original methods were these. SOAPnuke was used to process the raw data, throwing out any read that contained adapters or uncalled bases, had a mean Phred below 15, or lacked an exact constant-primer or identifier match. COPE v1.2.5 was used to merge the high-quality paired reads, and each unique nucleotide sequence was defined as a clonotype. MiTCR v1.1 was used to align clonotypes to the IMGT TRBV, TRBD and TRBJ reference segments. The analysis included only V-J combinations with a frequency above 0.0001, which together covered around 99% of the repertoires. The TCS score was defined as F50 (clonal expansion) divided by E x V (chaos), with BLOSUM62-based TCRdist calculated between CDR3 peptides within each V-J. Welch's t-statistics and random forest reduced roughly 540 V-J features to roughly 13, which were used in a naive Bayes classifier (R e1071). The Morisita-Horn index was used to measure how similar the thyroid and blood repertoires were. The public reads were quality trimmed at Q25 with fastp and then assembled into clones with MiXCR by TCRdb, keeping productive beta chains. CDR3 protein sequences are deduplicated, and each keeps its most common genes and DNA. The authors' filters were not applied to this entry. The sample yields more than 500,000 distinct CDR3 sequences; roughly 15% were counted once. The top ten clonotypes cover roughly 4.3% of the sample.

The CDR3 measures 15 amino acids from cysteine to phenylalanine. Just the 45-base CDR3 DNA is kept, in frame starting at base 1. As encoded in the germline V gene, CDR1 is MDHEN while CDR2 is SYDVKM. The junction carries 14 bases between V and J, which are trimmed by 5 bases and 1 base respectively. Ophthalmopathy patients had moderately to severely active disease, Clinical Activity Score of at least 3, NOSPECS grade of at least 4, and duration under 3 months. The study excluded patients with uncontrolled infections, other autoimmune diseases, pregnancy or lactation. Diagnoses were based on clinical symptoms, serum thyroxine and TRAb, thyroid ultrasound and orbital computed tomography. PBMCs were isolated from about 9.1 ml of fresh peripheral blood by Ficoll-Paque density gradient centrifugation. Trizol reagent was used to extract total RNA, and RNA quality was then checked on an Agilent 2100 Bioanalyzer.

This clonotype appeared many times. The antigen it binds to is not known. No base quality information exists; no much larger clone differs at one position. The receptor comes from a woman aged 40-49 years with Graves' ophthalmopathy. Here the chain combines TRBV28 and TRBJ2-5; the best D guess is TRBD1, with 6 bases matching. Sequenced input: blood. Here the CDR3 is given as CASSGGRQVQETQYF. The DNA sequence is as follows: TGTGCCAGCAGTGGGGGTAGACAGGTCCAAGAGACCCAGTACTTC.